A single T cell receptor (beta chain) is shown here with its context. The antigen it binds to is not known. No base-level quality is on record; no much larger clone is a single base apart. Library construction relied on the immunoSEQ multiplex PCR assay. Here the immuneACCESS table is served through TCRdb, limited to in-frame sequences with V and J called. Missing clones are a known gap in these copies; in checked studies unresolved V genes cover under half, and the rest lacks a known reason. The sample table shows 65,000 to 90,000 clones, and about 93% are seen once. Together, the top ten hold around 0.4% of the sample. The source of the sample is a study of technical replicates of blood from a handful of donors (dated by TCRdb to 2017 to 2019). Sequencing used T cells isolated from PBMCs. This clonotype originated in a human donor in good health.

CDR3 region: CASSSGTGAMFGLLDYEQYF. The DNA reads TGTGCCAGCAGCTCAGGGACAGGGGCAATGTTTGGGCTACTTGACTACGAGCAGTACTTC. The rearrangement joined TRBV7-8 to TRBJ2-7, with 10 middle bases fitting TRBD1. Via the germline V gene, CDR1 is SGHVS and CDR2 FQNEAQ. From the cysteine up to the phenylalanine, the CDR3 has a length of 20 residues. The entry retains the CDR3 DNA only, 60 bases that are in frame from base 1. Trimming leaves V shorter by 4 bases and J shorter by 3 bases, with the junction holding 21 bases beyond the gene matches. Supplemented by the reference TRBV7-8 and TRBJ2-7 proteins around the CDR3, the complete variable domain is GAGVSQSPRYKVAKRGQDVALRCDPISGHVSLFWYQQALGQGPEFLTYFQNEAQLDKSGLPSDRFFAERPEGSVSTLKIQRTQQEDSAVYLCASSSGTGAMFGLLDYEQYFGPGTRLTVT.